This is a list of T cell receptor beta chains from one sample in a study of T cell responses to AZD1222 COVID-19 vaccine. Measured with immunoSEQ multiplex PCR; TCRdb has only the in-frame clones, and not every one. The table shows about 130,000 clones, with more than 80% occurring only once. Sequences were derived from peripheral blood, sampled 28 days after the second AZD1222 dose. These TCRs come from an adult who received the AZD1222 COVID-19 vaccine. The CDR3 runs from the conserved cysteine through the conserved F or W. The order of the fields is V gene, D gene, J gene, clone size, CDR3 DNA, CDR3 protein. The D gene is left open where the match is weak. For some rows the clone size is stated as once, few or many, or as a class when expanded; others skip it.

TRBV5-1	-	TRBJ2-2	-	TGCGCCAGCAGCTTGGCCGGACTCACCGGGGAGCTGTTTTTT	CASSLAGLTGELFF
TRBV11-3	-	TRBJ1-1	-	TGTGCCAGCAGCTTGACAGGTGGGAACACTGAAGCTTTCTTT	CASSLTGGNTEAFF
TRBV28	-	TRBJ2-5	-	TGTGCCAGCAGCAACGGAGGGCACGAGACCCAGTACTTC	CASSNGGHETQYF
TRBV7-9	-	TRBJ2-2	-	TGTGCCAGCAGCTTAATTTCTCGGGAAACCGGGGAGCTGTTTTTT	CASSLISRETGELFF
TRBV24-1	TRBD1	TRBJ2-3	-	TGTGCCACCAGTGATGCCCCGACAGGGGGCACAGATACGCAGTATTTT	CATSDAPTGGTDTQYF
TRBV19	-	TRBJ1-6	-	TGTGCCAGTCGGCCGGGCGTCAGATCCTATAATTCACCCCTCCACTTT	CASRPGVRSYNSPLHF
TRBV7-9	TRBD1	TRBJ2-1	-	TGTGCCAGCAGCCTTCGACAGGGGGCCTACAATGAGCAGTTCTTC	CASSLRQGAYNEQFF
TRBV11-1	TRBD1	TRBJ2-2	-	TGTGCCAGCAGCGCCGGACAGGGGGCGAGGTCCGGGGAGCTGTTTTTT	CASSAGQGARSGELFF
TRBV2	TRBD2	TRBJ2-2	-	TGTGCCAGCAGTGGGGCTAGCGGGGGGGCCCGGACCGGGGAGCTGTTTTTT	CASSGASGGARTGELFF
TRBV10-3	TRBD2	TRBJ2-1	-	TGTGCCTCCGGGACTAATGACAATGAGCAGTTCTTC	CASGTNDNEQFF
TRBV4-2	-	TRBJ2-7	-	TGTGCCAGCAGCCAAGATTCGCACTACTTAATGGGTTTTAGAGGGAGCTCCTACGAGCAGTACTTC	CASSQDSHYLMGFRGSSYEQYF
TRBV6-5	-	TRBJ1-5	-	TGTGCCAGCAGTTACCTGGATAGCAATCAGCCCCAGCATTTT	CASSYLDSNQPQHF
TRBV2	-	TRBJ1-2	-	TGTGCCAGCAGCACAGGGACCGCCCAAGGCGGTTATGGCTACACCTTC	CASSTGTAQGGYGYTF
TRBV9	-	TRBJ1-2	-	TGTGCCAGCAGCGTCAGCAGTAGTTTCTATGGCTACACCTTC	CASSVSSSFYGYTF
TRBV30	-	TRBJ1-2	-	TGTGCCTGGAGGGACGCCCGGACAGCCAACTATGGCTACACCTTC	CAWRDARTANYGYTF
TRBV4-1	-	TRBJ1-5	-	TGCGCCAGCAGCCAAGCCGAGGGTGGCAATCAGCCCCAGCATTTT	CASSQAEGGNQPQHF
TRBV7-8	TRBD1	TRBJ1-1	-	TGTGCCAGCAGCCCATCGGGGGACAGGGGGATAGGCACTGAAGCTTTCTTT	CASSPSGDRGIGTEAFF
TRBV2	TRBD1	TRBJ1-5	-	TGTGCCAGCAGTGGTCAGGGGGCCCTTAATCAGCCCCAGCATTTT	CASSGQGALNQPQHF
TRBV30	TRBD1	TRBJ1-6	-	TGTGCCTGGAAGCGGGAGGGGGCTGGGAATTCACCCCTCCACTTT	CAWKREGAGNSPLHF
TRBV7-9	-	TRBJ2-1	-	TGTGCCAGCAGCTTAGCGAAAAACAATGAGCAGTTCTTC	CASSLAKNNEQFF
TRBV5-1	-	TRBJ1-2	-	TGCGCCAGCAGCTTGCTTGCAGACACTAACTATGGCTACACCTTC	CASSLLADTNYGYTF
TRBV5-1	-	TRBJ1-1	-	TGCGCCAGCAGCCCCCCGACAGGCGATGGAGAGAACACTGAAGCTTTCTTT	CASSPPTGDGENTEAFF
TRBV6-5	-	TRBJ1-5	-	TGTGCCAGCAGCCAGGGTCGTCAGCCCCAGCATTTT	CASSQGRQPQHF
TRBV5-4	-	TRBJ2-3	few	TGTGCCAGCAGCACGGACAACACAGATACGCAGTATTTT	CASSTDNTDTQYF
TRBV24-1	-	TRBJ2-3	-	TGTGCCACCAGTGATTCCCGCCAGGACACAGATACGCAGTATTTT	CATSDSRQDTDTQYF
TRBV4-1	TRBD1	TRBJ2-1	-	TGCGCCAGCAGCCGAAGAGGGACAGGGTCGAATGAGCAGTTCTTC	CASSRRGTGSNEQFF
TRBV7-2	-	TRBJ2-3	-	TGTGCCAGCAGCTCGGCACCCTTAAGCACAGATACGCAGTATTTT	CASSSAPLSTDTQYF
TRBV7-2	TRBD2	TRBJ2-1	-	TGTGCCAGCGAAAGCGGGACTAAAAACAATGAGCAGTTCTTC	CASESGTKNNEQFF
TRBV2	-	TRBJ2-2	-	TGTGCCAGCAGTGGAACACAGGGAACCGGGGAGCTGTTTTTT	CASSGTQGTGELFF
TRBV7-2	-	TRBJ2-1	-	TGTGCCAGCAGTTATGCGATGAGCCCATACAATGAGCAGTTCTTC	CASSYAMSPYNEQFF
TRBV6-4	-	TRBJ1-1	-	TGTGCCAGCGCCATGATCCATGGGGGGAACACTGAAGCTTTCTTT	CASAMIHGGNTEAFF
TRBV18	TRBD2	TRBJ2-3	-	TGTGCCAGCTCACTACGACTGGGAGGGAGCACAGATACGCAGTATTTT	CASSLRLGGSTDTQYF
TRBV4-3	TRBD1	TRBJ1-2	-	TGCGCCAGCAGCCCCCCCCGGGACAGAGTGCACTATGGCTACACCTTC	CASSPPRDRVHYGYTF
TRBV12-3/TRBV12-4	-	TRBJ2-7	-	TGTGCCAGCAGTTTAGATCGCACGACCGAGCAGTACTTC	CASSLDRTTEQYF
TRBV5-1	-	TRBJ2-2	-	TGCGCCAGCAGCTTTGGGGCGGGAAGCCCATCGCGGGAGCTGTTTTTT	CASSFGAGSPSRELFF
TRBV2	-	TRBJ1-6	-	TGTGCCAGCACGGTTCGGCCCCCTAATTCACCCCTCCACTTT	CASTVRPPNSPLHF
TRBV29-1	TRBD1	TRBJ1-4	once	TGCAGCGCCCCCGGACAGGGAGGAGAAAAACTGTTTTTT	CSAPGQGGEKLFF
TRBV25-1	-	TRBJ1-1	few	TGTGCCAGCAGTGTTTACTCCGGGACTTACGAGACTGAAGCTTTCTTT	CASSVYSGTYETEAFF
TRBV18	-	TRBJ2-7	-	TGTGCCAGCTCACCCTCCGCGGGGAGCGAGCAGTACTTC	CASSPSAGSEQYF
TRBV24-1	TRBD1	TRBJ2-1	-	TGTGCCACCAGTGATTCTCATGGGACAGGGGACTTCAATGAGCAGTTCTTC	CATSDSHGTGDFNEQFF
TRBV7-9	-	TRBJ2-2	-	TGTGCCAGCAGCTCCACCCAGGACTGGACCCAGACGAACACCGGGGAGCTGTTTTTT	CASSSTQDWTQTNTGELFF
TRBV5-1	TRBD1	TRBJ2-2	-	TGCGCCAGCAGCACCGGGACAGGGGGCACCGGGGAGCTGTTTTTT	CASSTGTGGTGELFF
TRBV5-4	-	TRBJ1-1	-	TGTGCCAGCAGCCCTGGCCTGACAGGGAACACTGAAGCTTTCTTT	CASSPGLTGNTEAFF
TRBV19	-	TRBJ1-2	once	TGTGCCAGTAGTATAGATGAGGGCTATGGCTACACCTTC	CASSIDEGYGYTF
TRBV28	-	TRBJ1-2	-	TGTGCCAGCAGTCCCCCCAGGGACACCTATGGCTACACCTTC	CASSPPRDTYGYTF
TRBV28	TRBD2	TRBJ2-1	-	TGTGCCAGCAGTTCCCCCCCCGGGGGGGCGAATGAGCAGTTCTTC	CASSSPPGGANEQFF
TRBV14	TRBD2	TRBJ2-3	-	TGTGCCAGCAGCCAAGATCTCCTAGCGGGGGTATATACGCAGTATTTT	CASSQDLLAGVYTQYF